A single sample gave rise to the 13 T cell receptor beta chains below, sequenced in a study of T cell repertoires in aging, cancer and after chemotherapy. TRB rearrangements spanning V, D and J were amplified using mixed TRB-A/B primers. One entry per CDR3 protein results from TCRdb running MiXCR on the multiplex PCR reads. The sample consists of approximately 6,000 distinct CDR3 sequences, less than 35% of them appearing once. TCR beta rearrangements were amplified from peripheral blood genomic DNA. The sequenced sample was blood. These receptors came from a human donor with a blood cancer.

This clonotype is classed as hyperexpanded (1% or more). This chain joins TRBV30 and TRBJ2-1; 9 nucleotides agree with TRBD1. Unmatched junction bases numbered 7, after V lost 3 bases and J lost 4 bases. Per the germline V gene, CDR1 is GTSNPN and CDR2 is SVGIG (reference sequence). The CDR3 has 15 residues. The chain's CDR3 is CAWSAGTGMYNEQFF. The DNA of the CDR3 is TGTGCCTGGAGCGCAGGGACAGGGATGTACAATGAGCAGTTCTTC.

V gene TRBV27 combines with J gene TRBJ2-3; 11 bases map to TRBD2. The ends lost 8 bases at V and 2 bases at J; junction bases unmatched: 6. The CDR3 consists of 15 residues. The germline V gene encodes CDR1 MNHEY and CDR2 SMNVEV (reference sequence). The CDR3 DNA reads as TGTGCCAGCCGGACTAGCGGGCGTTACACAGATACGCAGTATTTT. Translating it yields CASRTSGRYTDTQYF.

This clonotype was recorded a few times. The chain has TRBV11-3 and TRBJ2-7; 11 bases align to TRBD2. CDR3 length equals 15 residues. V shed 5 bases and J 2 bases; nucleotides not matched to a gene: 5. Germline V CDR1 and CDR2: SGHNT, YENEEA. CDR3 nucleotide sequence: TGTGCCAGCAGCGGGGGGACTAGCGGAACCTACGAGCAGTACTTC. Its translation: CASSGGTSGTYEQYF.

Remarks on this clonotype: A read error may explain this, as a much larger clone is one base away. The chain links TRBV6-2 or TRBV6-3 to TRBJ2-1, with D maybe TRBD1 (6 bases). The CDR3 has 14 residues. Germline CDR1 is MNHEY and CDR2 is SVGEGT. With 6 bases removed from V and 7 bases from J, the gap between germline ends came to 16 bases. For the CDR3, the DNA is TGTGCCAGCAGCCCCGTGAGAGGGGGAAATGAGCAGTTCTTC. This gives the protein CASSPVRGGNEQFF.

This clonotype is medium-sized within its sample. This sequence joins TRBV11-3 and TRBJ2-1; D might be TRBD1 (7 bases). The CDR3 consists of 15 residues. Trimming pared 3 bases from V and 2 bases from J, leaving 11 bases between. Germline values: CDR1 SGHNT, CDR2 YENEEA. CDR3: CASSLEGAAYNEQFF. CDR3 sequence (DNA): TGTGCCAGCAGCTTGGAGGGGGCCGCCTACAATGAGCAGTTCTTC. The full variable domain, its missing parts supplied by reference TRBV11-3 and TRBJ2-1, is EAGVVQSPRYKIIEKKQPVAFWCNPISGHNTLYWYLQNLGQGPELLIRYENEEAVDDSQLPKDRFSAERLKGVDSTLKIQPAELGDSAVYLCASSLEGAAYNEQFFGPGTRLTVL.

V gene TRBV20-1 combines with J gene TRBJ1-1; 7 nucleotides align to TRBD1. The CDR3 has 13 residues. From germline, CDR1 is DFQATT and CDR2 SNEGSKA (reference sequence). V gave up 6 bases and J gave up 4 bases; unmatched junction bases: 8. CDR3 sequence (DNA): TGCAGTGCCCCAGGGACAGCCGGCACTGAAGCTTTCTTT. Translation gives CSAPGTAGTEAFF.

Only a few counts were recorded for this clonotype. The rearrangement links TRBV6-1 to TRBJ2-3; D tentatively fits TRBD1 or TRBD2 (7 bases each). Looked up from germline, CDR1 is MNHNS and CDR2 is SASEGT. Trimming removed 10 bases from V and 6 bases from J, with 32 bases in between. This CDR3 has 18 residues. CDR3 sequence: CATSPGQTFTSDWDTQYF. DNA for the CDR3: TGTGCCACATCCCCGGGACAGACCTTTACTAGCGATTGGGATACGCAGTATTTT.

The chain couples TRBV27 to TRBJ2-7; 12 bases are shared with TRBD2. This CDR3 contains 15 residues. Trimming took 10 bases from V and 0 from J; bases not matched to a gene: 7. CDR1 MNHEY and CDR2 SMNVEV come from the germline V gene (reference sequence). The CDR3: CATKLAGGPSYEQYF. The CDR3, as DNA: TGTGCCACCAAACTAGCGGGGGGCCCCTCCTACGAGCAGTACTTC.

A few counts support this clonotype. The chain recombines TRBV6-5 with TRBJ2-5; TRBD1 matches 8 bases. The CDR3 totals 15 residues. V dropped 4 bases and J dropped 4; count of bases not matched to a gene: 8. Germline V CDR1 and CDR2: MNHEY, SVGAGI. The CDR3 protein is CASSSPDRGGETQYF. The CDR3 DNA reads as TGTGCCAGCAGTTCGCCCGACAGGGGCGGAGAGACCCAGTACTTC.

The chain has TRBV6-5 and TRBJ2-2; TRBD1 agrees at 9 bases. This CDR3 region has 13 residues. The J segment lost 7 bases and the V segment lost 10 bases, leaving 7 bases of the junction unmatched. CDR1 is MNHEY and CDR2 is SVGAGI in the germline V gene. CDR3 nucleotides: TGTGCCACCAGGGACAGGGAAAGCGGGGAGCTGTTTTTT. Its protein product is CATRDRESGELFF.

The V call is TRBV20-1, the J call TRBJ1-6; D might be TRBD1 (6 bases). V lost 5 bases and J 3 bases, leaving 14 bases between the germline ends. Germline V gives CDR1 DFQATT, CDR2 SNEGSKA (reference sequence). The CDR3 has 15 amino acids. The CDR3 DNA sequence: TGCAGTGCTTGGGGAACAGGGCGCTATAATTCACCCCTCCACTTT. Translation: CSAWGTGRYNSPLHF.

The chain recombines TRBV6-2 or TRBV6-3 with TRBJ2-4, with TRBD1 identical over 7 bases. The germline CDR1 and CDR2 sequences are MNHEY and SVGEGT. The V and J ends lost 5 bases and 4 bases, in that order; junction bases with no gene match: 2. This CDR3 is 13 amino acids long. This chain's CDR3 is CASSRGQKNIQYF. In DNA form, the CDR3 reads TGTGCCAGCAGTCGGGGACAGAAAAACATTCAGTACTTC.

V usage is TRBV18 and J usage is TRBJ2-5, with D perhaps being TRBD1 or TRBD2 (5 bases each). From germline, CDR1 is KGHSH and CDR2 LQKENI. The V end lost 5 bases, the J end lost 3 bases, and 22 bases lay between the germline ends. The CDR3 is 17 residues long. The CDR3, as DNA: TGTGCCAGCTCAAGGTTTCTTTCGCGTCAGGGAGAAGAGACCCAGTACTTC. Translated, it gives CASSRFLSRQGEETQYF. Drawing the rest from reference TRBV18 and TRBJ2-5, the complete variable domain is NAGVMQNPRHLVRRRGQEARLRCSPMKGHSHVYWYRQLPEEGLKFMVYLQKENIIDESGMPKERFSAEFPKEGPSILRIQQVVRGDSAAYFCASSRFLSRQGEETQYFGPGTRLLVL.